The TCR beta chain under discussion was sequenced for a study of T cells in Graves' hyperthyroidism and ophthalmopathy. Those with hyperthyroidism were 18 to 65 years old, newly diagnosed, and ill for under 2 months. The authors obtained PBMCs from 7.5 to 10 ml of fresh peripheral blood. This clonotype was recorded many times. TCR beta CDR3 sequences were amplified from RNA transcripts. RT-PCR in the first round (using the HTBI primer set) targeted the TCR CDR3. MiXCR, run by TCRdb on the multiplex PCR reads, gives a single entry per CDR3 protein. The data show around 380,000 distinct CDR3 sequences, approximately 13% seen once. V shed 6 bases and J shed 4 bases, with 16 bases lying between them. The CDR3 has 15 residues.

The chain uses TRBV12-3 or TRBV12-4 and TRBJ1-3; D might be TRBD1 (5 bases). The source of this sequence is a man under 40 with Graves' hyperthyroidism that later progressed to Graves' ophthalmopathy. Sequencing was done on a sample of blood. CDR3 amino acids: CASSPRGGVGNTIYF. In DNA, the CDR3 is TGTGCCAGCAGCCCCCGGGGCGGGGTGGGAAACACCATATATTTT.